This paragraph reports one T cell receptor beta chain. Its target is unknown. Assay used: immunoSEQ multiplex PCR; TCRdb lists only in-frame clones, some missing. The data show about 13,000 clones, approximately 90% seen once. The CDR3 loop spans 15 amino acids. Germline CDR1 is SNHLY and CDR2 is FYNNEI. V dropped 3 bases and J dropped 0 bases, with 6 bases sitting between them. No patient escaped relapse after autologous stem cell transplantation, and brentuximab vedotin exposure varied. This entry belongs to a study of PD-1 blockade in classical Hodgkin lymphoma. General observations from the study: TCR diversity rose significantly by C4D1 in CD4+ but not CD8+ cells.

The gene calls are TRBV2 and TRBJ1-6, with unresolved D. This TCR derives from a human donor with classical Hodgkin lymphoma. Sequencing was performed on peripheral blood mononuclear cells (PBMCs), taken at baseline. Here the CDR3 reads CASSDGSSYNSPLHF. CDR3 DNA: TGTGCCAGCAGTGACGGAAGCTCCTATAATTCACCCCTCCACTTT. Together with reference TRBV2 and TRBJ1-6, the CDR3 gives the full variable domain: EPEVTQTPSHQVTQMGQEVILRCVPISNHLYFYWYRQILGQKVEFLVSFYNNEISEKSEIFDDQFSVERPDGSNFTLKIRSTKLEDSAMYFCASSDGSSYNSPLHFGNGTRLTVT.